These T cell receptor beta chains were read from a single sample in a study of blood T cell repertoires in COVID-19. The data were produced by immunoSEQ multiplex PCR, yet TCRdb's version contains in-frame clones alone and is incomplete. This sample has some 200,000 clones, with 85% to 90% found just once. The specimen was peripheral blood. These receptor sequences come from a man older than 75 with acute or convalescent COVID-19. The CDR3 runs from the conserved cysteine through the conserved F or W. Clone size, where shown, is once, few, many, or a class for clones that have expanded.

TRBJ1-1 | NA | TRBV6-5 | CASRETGGKAFF
TRBJ2-1 | NA | TRBV9 | CASSGWTGAVNSYNEQFF
TRBJ2-3 | NA | TRBV10-3 | CAIATGGNRDTQYF
TRBJ1-2 | few | TRBV5-1 | CASSSTGIHGYTF
TRBJ2-7 | once | TRBV21-1 | CASTRGVLGQYF
TRBJ1-1 | NA | TRBV7-2 | CASSLGTPNTEAFF
TRBJ2-3 | NA | TRBV5-5 | CASSLTSGRGTDTQYF
TRBJ2-3 | NA | TRBV3-1/TRBV3-2 | CASSQDYDRGADTQYF
TRBJ2-1 | NA | TRBV4-3 | CASSQGSGSFDEQFF
TRBJ1-5 | NA | TRBV30 | CAWSVQYSNQPQHF
TRBJ1-4 | NA | TRBV4-2 | CASSQASGVGNEKLFF
TRBJ1-3 | NA | TRBV11-2 | CASSFRDRGPSGNTIYF
TRBJ2-3 | once | TRBV19 | CASLNEEVPDTQYF
TRBJ1-5 | NA | TRBV12-3/TRBV12-4 | CASSLGSDQPQHF
TRBJ2-1 | NA | TRBV11-3 | CASSGDRGSNEQFF
TRBJ1-1 | NA | TRBV14 | CASSPNRVTEAFF
TRBJ2-3 | once | TRBV19 | CASTETGTSADTQYF
TRBJ2-3 | few | TRBV3-1/TRBV3-2 | CASSLTGDTQYF
TRBJ2-1 | NA | TRBV11-2 | CASSSTSGRGGEQFF
TRBJ2-1 | NA | TRBV5-1 | CASSLGGTSGSNEQFF
TRBJ2-4 | once | TRBV10-3 | CAPARLAKNIQYF
TRBJ2-2 | once | TRBV7-2 | CASSLVRGFPGELFF
TRBJ2-1 | NA | TRBV24-1 | CATSGTRRSYNEQFF
TRBJ2-2 | NA | TRBV19 | CASSMATSGRSIRELFF
TRBJ2-2 | NA | TRBV27 | CASRQRTGGAPGELFF
TRBJ1-6 | few | TRBV19 | CASSHESSTYSPLHF
TRBJ1-2 | NA | TRBV29-1 | CSVVSGPGYGYTF
TRBJ1-2 | NA | TRBV3-1/TRBV3-2 | CASSQGSLSASYGYTF
TRBJ2-5 | NA | TRBV30 | CASTSAGGETQYF
TRBJ2-1 | NA | TRBV7-3 | CASSYPPTDEQFF
TRBJ2-1 | NA | TRBV24-1 | CATSGSLRDEQFF
TRBJ1-5 | NA | TRBV6-2/TRBV6-3 | CASSYKSGRQPQHF
TRBJ1-2 | NA | TRBV11-2 | CASSLRTDKVDGYTF
TRBJ1-2 | once | TRBV3-1/TRBV3-2 | CASSQDFGSNYGYTF
TRBJ1-5 | NA | TRBV12-3/TRBV12-4 | CASKDQGNQPQHF
TRBJ1-2 | few | TRBV4-2 | CASSQLTGGNGYTF
TRBJ2-1 | NA | TRBV11-3 | CASSFQGNSYNEQFF
TRBJ2-7 | NA | TRBV28 | CAIIPAGGTSYEQYF
TRBJ1-5 | NA | TRBV11-2 | CASSLGPGGGQPQHF
TRBJ2-7 | once | TRBV5-6 | CASSLASSYEQYF
TRBJ1-1 | NA | TRBV19 | CASSIRTGNTEAFF
TRBJ2-7 | NA | TRBV9 | CASSLWDSHSYEQYF
TRBJ2-3 | NA | TRBV29-1 | CSVASGLAGRDPSTDTQYF
TRBJ2-1 | NA | TRBV7-9 | CASSSPSGSSYNEQFF
TRBJ1-5 | NA | TRBV18 | CASSPDRVSSWNQPQHF
TRBJ2-3 | NA | TRBV7-2 | CASKGQRTDTQYF
TRBJ2-7 | NA | TRBV9 | CASSVVPGSGGGGTYEQYF
TRBJ2-7 | NA | TRBV6-4 | CASSDRKTGGDEQYF
TRBJ2-5 | NA | TRBV6-5 | CASSSGTSGQETQYF
TRBJ2-1 | NA | TRBV6-5 | CASGREANHNEQFF
TRBJ2-3 | NA | TRBV6-2/TRBV6-3 | CASSPAGASTDTQYF
TRBJ1-3 | NA | TRBV11-2 | CASSLDRSGNTIYF